The 6 T cell receptor beta chains presented below share a single source sample, sequenced in a study of patients and donors after allogeneic stem cell transplantation. TCRdb recomputed calls from the RT-PCR reads with MiXCR, one row per CDR3 protein. Among about a million distinct CDR3 sequences listed, about a sixth were seen once. Sequencing input: blood, either unsorted or a sorted T cell fraction (not recorded which). The receptors originated from a human donor who was either an allogeneic HSCT recipient or a stem cell or donor lymphocyte infusion donor (not recorded which). It is not recorded whose cells these are; they may come from a transplant donor.

This clonotype was seen ten or more times. This sequence joins TRBV7-9 and TRBJ1-5; D uncertain. The germline CDR1 and CDR2 sequences are SEHNR and FQNEAQ (reference sequence). CDR3 length equals 12 residues. Trimming took off 6 bases at V and 3 bases at J, with 6 bases between the two ends. CDR3: CASSFTNQPQHF. The CDR3 DNA sequence: TGTGCCAGCAGTTTTACCAATCAGCCCCAGCATTTT.

The chain employs TRBV7-8 and TRBJ1-2; no reliable D call. Trimming pared 6 bases from V and 8 bases from J, leaving 16 bases between. CDR3 length: 13 amino acids. Germline CDR1 SGHVS, CDR2 FQNEAQ. The CDR3 nucleotides are TGTGCCAGCAGTCCCGGACCGTCCTGGGGCTACACCTTC. This translates into CASSPGPSWGYTF.

This clonotype was observed a handful of times. The chain couples TRBV12-3 or TRBV12-4 to TRBJ1-1; D gene uncertain. This CDR3 has 12 amino acids. V was cut by 5 bases and J by 11 bases, with 15 bases left in between. Here the CDR3 reads CASSPTVAGAFF. The CDR3 coding sequence is TGTGCCAGCAGTCCGACTGTTGCCGGGGCTTTCTTT.

The chain has TRBV2 and TRBJ1-6; D not certain. V lost 10 bases and J lost 1, with 14 bases in between. The CDR3 is 15 amino acids. The germline V gene has CDR1 SNHLY and CDR2 FYNNEI. CDR3 protein: CAIPGRGSYNSPLHF. The CDR3 DNA reads TGTGCCATCCCGGGGAGAGGATCCTATAATTCACCCCTCCACTTT.

In this sample, this clonotype turned up many times. The chain links TRBV6-2 or TRBV6-3 to TRBJ1-1, with 8 bases that match TRBD1. J was trimmed by 1 base and V by 5 bases; bases with no gene match: 3. Germline V gene lookup returns CDR1 MNHEY and CDR2 SVGEGT. This CDR3 spans 14 amino acids. CDR3 amino acids: CASSRDRRNTEAFF. Here the CDR3 DNA reads TGTGCCAGCAGTCGGGACAGGAGGAACACTGAAGCTTTCTTT.

This clonotype was found a few times. J is TRBJ1-6 and V is TRBV14, with D perhaps TRBD1 (6 bases). This CDR3 is built from 15 residues. V lost 4 bases, J lost 5 bases, and 12 bases lay in between. Germline loops: CDR1 SGHDN, CDR2 FVKESK. In nucleotides, the CDR3 is TGTGCCAGCAGCCTAGACAGGTCCCATAATTCACCCCTCCACTTT. This sequence encodes CASSLDRSHNSPLHF. Full variable domain (rest looked up from reference TRBV14 and TRBJ1-6): EAGVTQFPSHSVIEKGQTVTLRCDPISGHDNLYWYRRVMGKEIKFLLHFVKESKQDESGMPNNRFLAERTGGTYSTLKVQPAELEDSGVYFCASSLDRSHNSPLHFGNGTRLTVT.